This T cell receptor beta chain was retrieved from a study of blood T cell repertoires in COVID-19. The J segment lost 5 bases and the V segment lost 2 bases, leaving 6 bases of the junction unmatched. This CDR3 contains 15 residues. Germline loops: CDR1 SGHTS, CDR2 YDEGEE. This clone was seen just once. Sequenced by immunoSEQ multiplex PCR; TCRdb stores in-frame clones only, minus some. Of 200,000 or so clones in the sample, approximately 83% were seen once. The V call is TRBV5-8, the J call TRBJ2-7, with TRBD1 identical over 11 bases. This sequence originates from a middle-aged man who had recovered from COVID-19. Sequenced material: PBMCs or T cells enriched from blood (not recorded which). Written as DNA, the CDR3 is TGTGCCAGCAGCTTTCCGGGACAGGGGGGTGACGAGCAGTACTTC. This gives the protein CASSFPGQGGDEQYF.